Listed below are T cell receptor beta chains from one sample, sequenced in a study of blood T cell repertoires in COVID-19. Using immunoSEQ multiplex PCR, the repertoire was profiled, and TCRdb retains in-frame clones only, with some absent. The table lists roughly 360,000 clones, roughly four fifths of them singletons. The sample consisted of PBMCs or T cells enriched from blood (not recorded which). These receptors came from a woman between 50 and 59 years old who had recovered from COVID-19. The CDR3 runs from the conserved cysteine through the conserved F or W. Fields, in order: clone size, V gene, D gene, J gene, CDR3 protein, CDR3 DNA. A D gene is named only where the DNA matches it firmly. Clone size is not always given. Where it is, it says once, few, many or a class for expanded clones.

clone size: .
V gene: TRBV5-1
D gene: TRBD1
J gene: TRBJ1-1
CDR3 protein: CASSLDRGLRGAFF
CDR3 DNA: TGCGCCAGCAGCCTCGACAGGGGGCTCCGCGGGGCTTTCTTT

clone size: .
V gene: TRBV9
D gene: TRBD1
J gene: TRBJ1-2
CDR3 protein: CASSGGQGHYGYTF
CDR3 DNA: TGTGCCAGCAGCGGGGGACAGGGTCACTATGGCTACACCTTC

clone size: .
V gene: TRBV27
D gene: TRBD2
J gene: TRBJ2-5
CDR3 protein: CASPKLSGRASLQETQYF
CDR3 DNA: TGTGCCAGCCCAAAACTTAGCGGGAGGGCCTCCCTCCAAGAGACCCAGTACTTC

clone size: .
V gene: TRBV7-2
D gene: .
J gene: TRBJ2-2
CDR3 protein: CASSLRRVDTGELFF
CDR3 DNA: TGTGCCAGCAGCTTAAGGCGGGTGGACACCGGGGAGCTGTTTTTT

clone size: .
V gene: TRBV7-3
D gene: .
J gene: TRBJ1-2
CDR3 protein: CASSAATGAPYGYTF
CDR3 DNA: TGTGCCAGCAGCGCCGCGACAGGTGCCCCCTATGGCTACACCTTC

clone size: .
V gene: TRBV7-2
D gene: .
J gene: TRBJ1-2
CDR3 protein: CASSGGRGNNYGYTF
CDR3 DNA: TGTGCCAGCAGCGGAGGCAGGGGTAATAACTATGGCTACACCTTC

clone size: once
V gene: TRBV9
D gene: TRBD1
J gene: TRBJ1-6
CDR3 protein: CASSVETGGLSPLHF
CDR3 DNA: TGTGCCAGCAGCGTAGAGACAGGGGGCCTTTCACCCCTCCACTTT

clone size: .
V gene: TRBV7-2
D gene: .
J gene: TRBJ2-2
CDR3 protein: CASSSHGGGLGELFF
CDR3 DNA: TGTGCCAGCAGCTCCCACGGAGGGGGCCTCGGGGAGCTGTTTTTT

clone size: .
V gene: TRBV7-9
D gene: TRBD1
J gene: TRBJ2-3
CDR3 protein: CASSQRGQAKHTQYF
CDR3 DNA: TGTGCCAGCAGCCAACGGGGACAGGCGAAACATACGCAGTATTTT

clone size: once
V gene: TRBV18
D gene: .
J gene: TRBJ1-1
CDR3 protein: CASSPESGRGTEAFF
CDR3 DNA: TGTGCCAGCTCACCCGAATCTGGCCGGGGCACTGAAGCTTTCTTT

clone size: .
V gene: TRBV7-9
D gene: TRBD2
J gene: TRBJ2-5
CDR3 protein: CASSLLSGRAFPETQYF
CDR3 DNA: TGTGCCAGCAGCTTACTCTCCGGGAGGGCCTTTCCGGAGACCCAGTACTTC

clone size: many
V gene: TRBV3-1/TRBV3-2
D gene: .
J gene: TRBJ1-2
CDR3 protein: CASSQLGGDTPTFKYGYTF
CDR3 DNA: TGTGCCAGCAGCCAACTCGGGGGGGACACCCCGACGTTCAAGTATGGCTACACCTTC

clone size: once
V gene: TRBV5-6
D gene: .
J gene: TRBJ1-5
CDR3 protein: CASSSTRGNQPQHF
CDR3 DNA: TGTGCCAGCAGCTCTACCAGGGGCAATCAGCCCCAGCATTTT

clone size: .
V gene: TRBV30
D gene: TRBD2
J gene: TRBJ2-1
CDR3 protein: CAWGTSGIHEQFF
CDR3 DNA: TGTGCCTGGGGGACTAGCGGCATACATGAGCAGTTCTTC

clone size: .
V gene: TRBV19
D gene: .
J gene: TRBJ2-3
CDR3 protein: CASSIVARIATDTQYF
CDR3 DNA: TGTGCCAGTAGTATAGTAGCGCGGATAGCCACAGATACGCAGTATTTT

clone size: .
V gene: TRBV5-4
D gene: TRBD1
J gene: TRBJ1-4
CDR3 protein: CASTTGVRGNEKLFF
CDR3 DNA: TGTGCCAGTACTACAGGGGTGAGGGGTAATGAAAAACTGTTTTTT

clone size: .
V gene: TRBV23-1
D gene: TRBD1
J gene: TRBJ1-5
CDR3 protein: CASIPSDRGRDQPQHF
CDR3 DNA: TGCGCCAGCATCCCGAGCGACAGGGGTAGAGATCAGCCCCAGCATTTT

clone size: .
V gene: TRBV9
D gene: .
J gene: TRBJ1-2
CDR3 protein: CASSVESNLRDGYTF
CDR3 DNA: TGTGCCAGCAGCGTAGAGTCCAATCTCAGGGATGGCTACACCTTC

clone size: .
V gene: TRBV6-2/TRBV6-3
D gene: TRBD2
J gene: TRBJ2-3
CDR3 protein: CASSYTSGSSLSQYF
CDR3 DNA: TGTGCCAGCAGTTACACTAGCGGGAGCTCTCTGTCGCAGTATTTT

clone size: .
V gene: TRBV5-1
D gene: TRBD1
J gene: TRBJ1-2
CDR3 protein: CASSLGDRDPGGYTF
CDR3 DNA: TGCGCCAGCAGCTTAGGGGACAGGGATCCTGGTGGCTACACCTTC

clone size: .
V gene: TRBV28
D gene: .
J gene: TRBJ1-3
CDR3 protein: CASSLRTANTIYF
CDR3 DNA: TGTGCCAGCAGTTTACGCACAGCAAACACCATATATTTT

clone size: .
V gene: TRBV29-1
D gene: .
J gene: TRBJ1-5
CDR3 protein: CSVGGGNNQPQHF
CDR3 DNA: TGCAGCGTTGGTGGGGGGAACAATCAGCCCCAGCATTTT

clone size: .
V gene: TRBV6-5
D gene: TRBD2
J gene: TRBJ2-5
CDR3 protein: CASRNRDYEETQYF
CDR3 DNA: TGTGCCAGCAGGAACCGGGACTATGAAGAGACCCAGTACTTC

clone size: .
V gene: TRBV7-3
D gene: TRBD1
J gene: TRBJ1-1
CDR3 protein: CASSPDRGGNTEAFF
CDR3 DNA: TGTGCCAGCAGCCCTGACAGGGGCGGGAACACTGAAGCTTTCTTT

clone size: .
V gene: TRBV3-1/TRBV3-2
D gene: TRBD2
J gene: TRBJ2-3
CDR3 protein: CASSQVAGGNTDTQYF
CDR3 DNA: TGTGCCAGCAGCCAAGTAGCGGGAGGAAACACAGATACGCAGTATTTT

clone size: .
V gene: TRBV9
D gene: .
J gene: TRBJ2-6
CDR3 protein: CASSVGATGANVLTF
CDR3 DNA: TGTGCCAGCAGCGTGGGGGCGACTGGGGCCAACGTCCTGACTTTC

clone size: .
V gene: TRBV30
D gene: TRBD1
J gene: TRBJ1-6
CDR3 protein: CAWSRQGYNSPLHF
CDR3 DNA: TGTGCCTGGAGCCGACAGGGGTATAATTCACCCCTCCACTTT

clone size: .
V gene: TRBV30
D gene: TRBD1
J gene: TRBJ2-1
CDR3 protein: CAWSIGTVFYNEQFF
CDR3 DNA: TGTGCCTGGAGTATAGGGACAGTTTTCTACAATGAGCAGTTCTTC

clone size: .
V gene: TRBV5-1
D gene: TRBD2
J gene: TRBJ2-1
CDR3 protein: CASSLASGGAFNEQFF
CDR3 DNA: TGCGCCAGCAGCTTGGCTAGCGGGGGGGCCTTCAATGAGCAGTTCTTC

clone size: .
V gene: TRBV6-5
D gene: .
J gene: TRBJ1-1
CDR3 protein: CASEGNTEAFF
CDR3 DNA: TGTGCCAGCGAGGGTAACACTGAAGCTTTCTTT

clone size: .
V gene: TRBV9
D gene: TRBD1
J gene: TRBJ1-1
CDR3 protein: CASSVGSGGALVRGTEAFF
CDR3 DNA: TGTGCCAGCAGCGTAGGGTCAGGGGGCGCGTTAGTGCGTGGCACTGAAGCTTTCTTT

clone size: .
V gene: TRBV7-3
D gene: TRBD1
J gene: TRBJ1-1
CDR3 protein: CASSLKVRGEAFF
CDR3 DNA: TGTGCCAGCAGCTTAAAGGTCAGGGGGGAAGCTTTCTTT

clone size: .
V gene: TRBV2
D gene: .
J gene: TRBJ1-2
CDR3 protein: CASSGVGGRGAGYTF
CDR3 DNA: TGTGCCAGCAGCGGAGTCGGGGGGAGGGGAGCTGGCTACACCTTC

clone size: .
V gene: TRBV3-1/TRBV3-2
D gene: .
J gene: TRBJ1-2
CDR3 protein: CASHLGGTSYGYTF
CDR3 DNA: TGTGCCAGCCATTTGGGGGGTACCTCCTATGGCTACACCTTC

clone size: .
V gene: TRBV3-1/TRBV3-2
D gene: TRBD2
J gene: TRBJ2-1
CDR3 protein: CASSRGTSVANEQFF
CDR3 DNA: TGTGCCAGCAGCCGCGGGACTAGCGTCGCCAATGAGCAGTTCTTC

clone size: .
V gene: TRBV7-8
D gene: TRBD1
J gene: TRBJ2-4
CDR3 protein: CASSSQGAGVAKNIQYF
CDR3 DNA: TGTGCCAGCAGCTCACAGGGGGCTGGAGTAGCCAAAAACATTCAGTACTTC

clone size: .
V gene: TRBV11-3
D gene: TRBD1
J gene: TRBJ1-2
CDR3 protein: CASSRDSFYGYTF
CDR3 DNA: TGTGCCAGTTCCCGGGACAGCTTCTATGGCTACACCTTC

clone size: .
V gene: TRBV27
D gene: .
J gene: TRBJ1-1
CDR3 protein: CASGGISEAFF
CDR3 DNA: TGTGCCAGCGGGGGGATTTCTGAAGCTTTCTTT

clone size: .
V gene: TRBV25-1
D gene: TRBD2
J gene: TRBJ2-2
CDR3 protein: CASRSGREGRTGELFF
CDR3 DNA: TGTGCCAGCAGGTCGGGGCGGGAGGGCCGCACCGGGGAGCTGTTTTTT